This TCR beta chain was recorded in a study of Tregs in tolerant kidney transplant recipients. Notes on this clone: The antigen is not known. The read stops 3 residues short of the end of the CDR3; the missing end is completed from the germline J gene.

The table came from immunoSEQ multiplex PCR; TCRdb's copy has only in-frame clones and leaves some out. Found here are fewer than 40,000 clones; the top ten clones hold 7.6%. There are 16 residues in the CDR3. The J segment lost 2 bases and the V segment lost 5 bases, leaving 4 bases of the junction unmatched. Looked up from germline, CDR1 is LNHDA and CDR2 is SQIVND (reference sequence). The study's findings and limits: Findings come from small patient numbers and require larger validation.

The chain is built from TRBV19 and TRBJ2-1; 12 bases fit TRBD2. This sequence was found in a human donor who received a combined kidney and bone marrow transplant. The specimen was CD8+ T cells from blood, collected before the transplant. CDR3 DNA, as far as it was read: TGTGCCAGTAGTGAGGGACTAGCGGGCACCTACAATGAG. This encodes CASSEGLAGTYNE. From start to end, the CDR3 is CASSEGLAGTYNEQFF.